This T cell receptor beta chain stems from a study of CD8 T cells in Susac syndrome. Reverse transcription of about 0.5 to 1 ug RNA used random hexamers. Using its own MiXCR run on the immunoSEQ multiplex PCR reads, TCRdb lists one record per CDR3 protein. The profile shows around 280,000 distinct CDR3 sequences, 92% of them singletons. CDR1 is MNHEY, CDR2 SMNVEV, per germline (reference sequence). V lost 6 bases and J lost 0, with 12 bases in between. This CDR3 has 14 amino acids. The rearrangement links TRBV27 to TRBJ2-7; no reliable D call. The sequenced material came from CD4+ T cells from PBMCs. The sequence was obtained from a human donor with multiple sclerosis. CDR3 sequence (DNA): TGTGCCAGCAGGAGTCTATCGAGCTCCTACGAGCAGTACTTC. Residues: CASRSLSSSYEQYF.